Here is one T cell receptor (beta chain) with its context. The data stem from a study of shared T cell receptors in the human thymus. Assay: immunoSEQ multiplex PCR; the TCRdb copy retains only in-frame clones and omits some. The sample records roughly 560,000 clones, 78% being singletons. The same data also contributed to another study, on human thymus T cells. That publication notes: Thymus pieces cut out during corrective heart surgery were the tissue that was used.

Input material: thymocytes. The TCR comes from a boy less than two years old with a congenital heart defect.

The DNA for the CDR3 is TGTGCCAGCAGCGTAGCTACGAGACTAGCGGGTGGTTCCGACACCGGGGAGCTGTTTTTT. Residues: CASSVATRLAGGSDTGELFF. The J gene is TRBJ2-2, the V gene TRBV9, with TRBD2 matching over 10 bases. CDR1 and CDR2 (germline): SGDLS, YYNGEE. Trimming cost V 0 bases and J 3 bases; bases outside gene matches: 14. This CDR3 has 20 amino acids.